Sequencing of this T cell receptor beta chain was carried out in a study of shared clonotypes between healthy human individuals. CD8 cells regarded as naive lacked CD45RO, were positively chosen for CCR7, and omitted terminally differentiated effector memory CD45RA+ cells. V gave up 2 bases and J gave up 4 bases, with 5 bases separating them. Germline CDR1 reads PRHDT; CDR2 reads FYEKMQ (reference sequence). The CDR3 extends over 12 amino acids. Data came from immunoSEQ multiplex PCR; TCRdb stores just in-frame clones and leaves some out. The sample records 2 million to 2.5 million clones, approximately 94% being singletons. In this sample, this clone turned up a few times. Its target is unknown. Findings of the study overall: Represented diversity (both genetic and exposure-history) was limited by the small number of donors.

Sample: naive CD8+ T cells sorted from blood. The TCR originated in a young man in good health. This chain connects TRBV13 to TRBJ1-2, with TRBD1 as a possible D gene (5 bases). CDR3 nucleotide sequence: TGTGCCAGCAGCTTACAGGGCTATGGCTACACCTTC. Amino acid sequence: CASSLQGYGYTF. Variable domain in full (rest from reference TRBV13 and TRBJ1-2): AAGVIQSPRHLIKEKRETATLKCYPIPRHDTVYWYQQGPGQDPQFLISFYEKMQSDKGSIPDRFSAQQFSDYHSELNMSSLELGDSALYFCASSLQGYGYTFGSGTRLTVV.